This entry describes one T cell receptor beta chain. Its recognized antigen is unknown. Nothing much larger sits one base from this clone, and base qualities are not available. V sheds 5 bases and J sheds 5 bases, leaving 24 bases between their ends. The CDR3 numbers 17 residues from cysteine through phenylalanine. The DNA shown is the 51-base CDR3, in frame from base 1. From the germline V gene (reference sequence), CDR1 is MNHEY and CDR2 is SMNVEV. This record comes from a study of Graves' ophthalmopathy and Graves' hyperthyroidism listed by TCRdb under 2018. Background on the whole study: Peripheral blood was collected at initial diagnosis, before any treatment. Once sampling was done, hyperthyroidism patients were given methimazole at a starting dose of 30 mg daily, while ophthalmopathy patients were given high-dose intravenous methylprednisolone. The roughly 91 discovery patients were randomly split 7:3 into training and test sets. A discovery set of 95 to 100 patients (approximately 45 ophthalmopathy, around 57 stable hyperthyroidism) was enrolled to explore V-J signatures distinguishing ophthalmopathy from hyperthyroidism. For independent validation, a separate cohort was made up of 18 hyperthyroidism patients plus 17 patients who later progressed from hyperthyroidism to ophthalmopathy. In total, 135 blood samples were TCR-sequenced: 40 to 45 ophthalmopathy, some 75 hyperthyroidism and some 17 hyperthyroidism-to-ophthalmopathy patients. The study used TCR beta repertoire signatures to distinguish Graves' ophthalmopathy from Graves' hyperthyroidism and to predict progression to ophthalmopathy. In over 5 hyperthyroidism patients, the T-cell repertoire of thyroid tissue was compared with the T-cell repertoire of blood. Summary of the overall study and its limitations: In cross-validation, the 13-signature model distinguished ophthalmopathy from stable hyperthyroidism with approximately 90% sensitivity and 81% to 82% specificity, while in the test set the corresponding values were approximately 80% and 75%. In validation, the model predicted ophthalmopathy progression with more than 55% sensitivity and less than 80% specificity; fewer than 15 predicted patients were CT-confirmed with GO in a median of approximately six months. Most of the expanded thyroid clonotypes with a frequency above 0.001 were also detected in blood, and it was suggested that the thyroid immune response may be reflected by blood repertoires. No statistical method was used to predetermine the sample size, and group allocation was not hidden from the investigators.

TCR beta CDR3 regions were amplified from RNA transcripts for repertoire sequencing. The first round was an RT-PCR using HTBI primers with the Qiagen OneStep RT-PCR kit, and this first round was followed by a second-round multiplex PCR, then size selection and purification. Sequencing of the libraries was carried out on an Illumina HiSeq2000 in paired-end mode with 100 bp reads. Per the source publication's procedure: SOAPnuke was used to process the reads, throwing out any read that had adapters, had uncalled bases, had a mean Phred below 15, or lacked an exact constant-primer or identifier match. COPE v1.2.5 was used to merge the high-quality paired reads. Unique nucleotide sequences were defined as clonotypes and aligned to IMGT TRB V, D and J references using MiTCR v1.1. The analysis was limited to V-J combinations with a frequency above 0.0001, which together covered 99.2% of the repertoires. For each V-J combination, a TCR clonal expansion and chaos score was defined as the ratio of F50 clonal expansion to chaos observed in the TCRdist matrix. Features were reduced by Welch's t-statistics and random forest to around 14 V-J combinations, which fed a naive Bayes classifier. The Morisita-Horn index was used to measure how similar the thyroid and blood repertoires were. TCRdb took the public reads, trimmed them with fastp at Q25, ran MiXCR for clone calling and kept in-frame beta chains. For every CDR3 protein sequence, its rows merge into one entry that carries the most common genes and DNA. TCRdb, rather than the study authors, made the V and J calls. The sample has about 620,000 distinct CDR3 sequences on record, 20% to 25% of them singletons. The ten largest make up approximately 6.5% of the sample.

A patient counted as having stable hyperthyroidism if there was no progression to ophthalmopathy within 18 months of follow-up. Hyperthyroidism patients were newly diagnosed, were aged 18 to 65 years, and had a disease duration under 2 months. Patients with other autoimmune diseases, uncontrolled infections, pregnancy or lactation were excluded. Diagnosis was based on clinical symptoms, serum thyroxine, TRAb, thyroid ultrasound and orbital computed tomography. PBMCs were isolated from 10 ml of fresh peripheral blood by Ficoll-Paque density gradient centrifugation. Trizol reagent was used to extract the total RNA, and its quality was then checked on an Agilent 2100 Bioanalyzer.

The sequence derives from a woman aged 18-29 years with stable Graves' hyperthyroidism. Some clones in this sample may be carry-over from other donors' samples. Donor details come from another sample of the same person, matched by shared clones. Sequenced sample: peripheral blood. The V gene is TRBV27 and the J gene is TRBJ1-1, and TRBD1 may be the D gene, going by 5 matching bases. This receptor has the CDR3 CASSLRAGKISGTEAFF. In nucleotides, the sequence is TGTGCCAGCAGTCTCCGGGCAGGGAAGATTTCGGGTACTGAAGCTTTCTTT.